Shown below are 10 T cell receptor beta chains from a single sample sequenced in a study of OX40 agonist ivuxolimab in advanced cancers. Repertoires were generated with immunoSEQ multiplex PCR, while TCRdb's copy carries only in-frame clones and drops some. The data contain roughly 100,000 clones, roughly 80% of them singletons. Sample: CD4+ or CD8+ T cells sorted from blood, taken in a trial of the OX40 agonist ivuxolimab. All receptors derive from an adult with an advanced solid tumor such as melanoma, head and neck, liver or kidney cancer.

The rearrangement joins TRBV2 to TRBJ1-1; D is undetermined. V lost 7 bases, J lost 5 bases, and 14 bases lay in between. The CDR3 runs 13 residues. CDR1 is SNHLY, CDR2 FYNNEI, per germline. The CDR3 region is CASNYIGGTEAFF. The CDR3 DNA reads TGTGCCAGCAATTACATCGGTGGGACTGAAGCTTTCTTT.

The rearrangement joins TRBV6-1 to TRBJ2-7; TRBD1 matches at 7 bases. The CDR3 totals 14 residues. The trim removed 6 bases at V and 3 bases at J, leaving 8 bases unmatched. From germline, CDR1 is MNHNS and CDR2 SASEGT. In DNA form, the CDR3 reads TGTGCCAGCAGGACAGGACAGGATTACTACGAGCAGTACTTC. Translation gives CASRTGQDYYEQYF.

The CDR3 spells CASSLAYEQYF. The CDR3 DNA sequence: TGTGCCAGCAGCCTTGCCTACGAGCAGTACTTC. This rearrangement joins TRBV11-2 to TRBJ2-7, with D hard to call. The V end was cut by 5 bases, the J end by 2 bases, with 4 bases between. Germline CDR1 SGHAT, CDR2 FQNNGV. This CDR3 spans 11 amino acids.

This rearrangement joins TRBV7-2 to TRBJ1-6; 7 bases are a match to TRBD1. The CDR3 spans 15 residues. V lost 4 bases and J lost 7; bases outside the gene matches: 7. CDR1 is SGHTA, CDR2 FQGNSA, per germline. The CDR3 coding sequence is TGTGCCAGCAGCTCACAACGACAGGGAAATTCACCCCTCCACTTT. It is translated as CASSSQRQGNSPLHF.

The rearrangement uses TRBV5-1 and TRBJ2-7; no clear D. Germline lookup yields CDR1 SGHRS and CDR2 YFSETQ. The germline V and J ends were trimmed by 4 bases and 6 bases, with 11 bases remaining between them. The CDR3 has 12 amino acids. The CDR3 nucleotides are TGCGCCAGCAGCCTGGGGTGGCGCGAGCAGTACTTC. Residues: CASSLGWREQYF.

The rearrangement uses TRBV2 and TRBJ1-4; D is possibly TRBD1 (6 bases). The germline V gene encodes CDR1 SNHLY and CDR2 FYNNEI. This CDR3 is 12 amino acids long. V gave up 7 bases and J gave up 7 bases, with 10 bases separating them. The DNA of the CDR3 is TGTGCCAGCACTTACAGGGCTGAAAAACTGTTTTTT. Protein sequence: CASTYRAEKLFF. Complete variable domain (other parts from reference TRBV2 and TRBJ1-4): EPEVTQTPSHQVTQMGQEVILRCVPISNHLYFYWYRQILGQKVEFLVSFYNNEISEKSEIFDDQFSVERPDGSNFTLKIRSTKLEDSAMYFCASTYRAEKLFFGSGTQLSVL.

V is TRBV19 and J is TRBJ1-5; D is unresolved. The CDR3 spans 13 residues. V lost 8 bases and J lost 2, with 10 bases in between. Germline CDR1 LNHDA, CDR2 SQIVND (reference sequence). The CDR3 spells CASQAAGNQPQHF. In DNA form, the CDR3 reads TGTGCCAGTCAGGCGGCTGGCAATCAGCCCCAGCATTTT.

This clone has a single count. The chain has TRBV9 and TRBJ2-1; 7 bases match TRBD1. CDR1 is SGDLS and CDR2 is YYNGEE in the germline V gene. The J segment lost 1 base and the V segment lost 3 bases, leaving 7 bases of the junction unmatched. The CDR3 covers 16 residues. This chain's CDR3 is CASSAVGGLSYNEQFF. CDR3 nucleotides: TGTGCCAGCAGCGCAGTAGGGGGCTTATCCTACAATGAGCAGTTCTTC.

The V gene is TRBV2, the J gene TRBJ2-7; no reliable D call. Germline V gene sequence: CDR1 SNHLY, CDR2 FYNNEI. The CDR3 runs to 11 residues. V lost 5 bases and J lost 3, with 5 bases in between. CDR3 sequence reads: CASSRNYEQYF. The CDR3 DNA reads as TGTGCCAGCAGTCGGAACTACGAGCAGTACTTC.

This chain's CDR3 is CASSQVHAAEAFF. The CDR3 nucleotides read TGTGCCAGCAGCCAAGTTCATGCGGCTGAAGCTTTCTTT. This chain connects TRBV4-2 to TRBJ1-1; D remains ambiguous. Trimming took 1 base from V and 6 from J, leaving 9 bases between them. The CDR3 has 13 residues. Germline CDR1 LGHNA, CDR2 YNFKEQ.